This TCR beta chain was sequenced for a study of blood T cell repertoires in COVID-19. Background on the study: Collection of acute and convalescent COVID-19 samples took place in the United States, Italy and Spain.

Measured with immunoSEQ multiplex PCR; TCRdb has only the in-frame clones, and not every one. The data show 350,000 or so clones, around nine tenths seen once. This CDR3 is 16 amino acids long. Germline CDR1 reads GTSNPN; CDR2 reads SVGIG (reference sequence). Trimming took 2 bases from V and 2 from J; bases not matched to a gene: 9. Within 2 weeks of study entry, exposed participants had contacted a PCR-confirmed or clinician-diagnosed COVID-19 case. A few counts support this clone. The specimen was PBMCs or T cells enriched from blood (not recorded which). This receptor was obtained from a woman in her 30s who had been exposed to COVID-19. This chain joins TRBV30 and TRBJ1-2; TRBD1 matches 9 bases. The CDR3 region is CAWSSDRGGPNYGYTF. CDR3 nucleotides: TGTGCCTGGAGTTCGGACAGGGGAGGACCCAACTATGGCTACACCTTC.